This T cell receptor beta chain was identified in a study of cytomegalovirus exposure and HLA in healthy donors. Findings of the study overall: In a later analysis, several top co-occurrence clusters appeared linked to parvovirus B19, influenza, CMV and Epstein-Barr virus. Researchers counted approximately 160 TCR beta chains as cytomegalovirus-associated.

Regarding this clone: Its target is unknown.

Likely unrecorded immune exposures existed in these nominally healthy donors. The PCR ran on 60 Vbeta and 13 Jbeta primers. The protocol was immunoSEQ multiplex PCR, while the TCRdb copy is restricted to in-frame clones and leaves out a portion. The table includes roughly 130,000 clones, more than 60% detected once. Trimming shortened V by 5 bases and J by 5 bases, and 10 bases separated the two germline ends. Germline V gene data show CDR1 as LNHNV and CDR2 as YYDKDF (reference sequence). The CDR3 is 13 amino acids. This chain uses TRBV15 with TRBJ2-1; D unclear. This clonotype originated in a woman aged 40 to 55 in good health and CMV-seronegative. The sample was PBMCs. In DNA form, the CDR3 reads TGTGCCACCAGCGATCGAGTCAACAATGAGCAGTTCTTC. The encoded protein is CATSDRVNNEQFF.